These 32 T cell receptor beta chains were all obtained from the same sample, sequenced in a study of Ad26.COV2.S vaccination and SARS-CoV-2 variants. The table came from immunoSEQ multiplex PCR; TCRdb's copy has only in-frame clones and leaves some out. Of some 640,000 clones listed, about 89% are singletons. Noted treatment: around 19 received Ad26.COV2.S at low or high dose, single or two shots; roughly five received placebo; per-sample allocation not given. At day 63 after the first vaccine or placebo injection, samples were drawn. The sample in question was peripheral blood, obtained in a trial of Ad26.COV2.S vaccine versus placebo. The source is a person between 18 and 59 years old who received the Ad26.COV2.S COVID-19 vaccine or a placebo.

This chain connects TRBV10-1 to TRBJ2-1, with D unclear. Trimming removed 4 bases at V and 9 bases at J, with 13 bases between. The length of the CDR3 is 13 residues. Germline CDR1 reads WNHNN; CDR2 reads SYGVQD (reference sequence). For the CDR3, the DNA is TGCGCCAGCAGTGCCCAGGTAGCCGGTGAGCAGTTCTTC. It codes for CASSAQVAGEQFF.

This clone was seen just once. The genes are TRBV6-5 and TRBJ1-2; 8 nucleotides agree with TRBD1. Germline CDR1 MNHEY, CDR2 SVGAGI. The CDR3 is 13 residues long. The junction had 3 bases not matched to a gene; V was cut back by 5 bases and J by 4 bases. The CDR3 is CASSRTGSYGYTF. CDR3 nucleotide sequence: TGTGCCAGCAGTCGGACAGGGTCCTATGGCTACACCTTC.

This chain uses TRBV19 with TRBJ2-2, with TRBD2 matching 7 bases. The germline gives CDR1 LNHDA, CDR2 SQIVND (reference sequence). CDR3 length: 16 amino acids. The trim removed 7 bases at V and 0 bases at J, leaving 8 bases unmatched. The CDR3 here is CASIPGGFANTGELFF. CDR3 nucleotides: TGTGCCAGTATACCCGGGGGGTTCGCGAACACCGGGGAGCTGTTTTTT.

V gene TRBV11-2 combines with J gene TRBJ2-5, with D possibly matching TRBD2 (6 bases). In germline, CDR1 is SGHAT, CDR2 FQNNGV. V gave up 7 bases and J gave up 5 bases, with 20 bases separating them. This CDR3 region has 15 residues. This chain's CDR3 is CASTQRGDPWETQYF. CDR3 DNA sequence: TGTGCCAGCACCCAGCGCGGGGACCCATGGGAGACCCAGTACTTC. Together with reference TRBV11-2 and TRBJ2-5, the CDR3 gives the full variable domain: EAGVAQSPRYKIIEKRQSVAFWCNPISGHATLYWYQQILGQGPKLLIQFQNNGVVDDSQLPKDRFSAERLKGVDSTLKIQPAKLEDSAVYLCASTQRGDPWETQYFGPGTRLLVL.

The rearrangement links TRBV6-2 or TRBV6-3 to TRBJ1-5, with D maybe TRBD1 (5 bases). The V gene's germline CDR1 is MNHEY and CDR2 SVGEGT. Trimming removed 5 bases at V and 3 bases at J, with 14 bases between. The CDR3 has 15 amino acids. The CDR3 DNA follows: TGTGCCAGCAGTCCCGTTGACAGAGACAATCAGCCCCAGCATTTT. Translated: CASSPVDRDNQPQHF.

The rearrangement links TRBV5-1 to TRBJ2-5, with D unresolved. Germline CDR1 and CDR2: SGHRS and YFSETQ. The V gene lost 1 base and the J gene lost 4 bases, with 11 bases spanning the gap. This CDR3 has 14 amino acids. CDR3 in amino acids: CASSLHHSRETQYF. The CDR3, as DNA: TGCGCCAGCAGCTTGCATCACAGCAGAGAGACCCAGTACTTC.

The V gene is TRBV7-9, the J gene TRBJ2-3, with TRBD1 matching over 9 bases. Germline CDR1 reads SEHNR; CDR2 reads FQNEAQ (reference sequence). V lost 5 bases, J lost 6 bases, and 3 bases stayed unmatched. The CDR3 has 13 residues. CDR3 residues: CASSRDRADTQYF. For the CDR3, the DNA is TGTGCCAGCAGCAGGGACAGGGCTGATACGCAGTATTTT.

In this sample, this clone turned up once. The gene calls are TRBV7-2 and TRBJ2-1; 9 bases match TRBD2. Looked up from germline, CDR1 is SGHTA and CDR2 is FQGNSA. J lost 9 bases, V lost 6 bases, and 12 bases had no gene match. CDR3 length: 15 amino acids. CDR3 sequence reads: CASSYSSGNRFEQFF. The CDR3 DNA is TGTGCCAGCAGTTACTCTAGCGGGAACCGATTTGAGCAGTTCTTC.

The chain uses TRBV11-2 and TRBJ2-4; 11 positions match TRBD1. The ends lost 0 bases at V and 3 bases at J; junction bases unmatched: 4. The CDR3 has 17 amino acids. The germline CDR1 and CDR2 sequences are SGHAT and FQNNGV. The CDR3 region is CASSLDGQGAYKNIQYF. Written as DNA, the CDR3 is TGTGCCAGCAGCTTAGATGGACAGGGGGCATACAAAAACATTCAGTACTTC.

V and J are TRBV12-3 or TRBV12-4 and TRBJ2-2; D unresolved. Trimming took 6 bases from V and 7 from J, leaving 12 bases between them. The CDR3 consists of 13 residues. The CDR3: CASSRNRVGELFF. The CDR3 DNA sequence: TGTGCCAGCAGCCGAAACCGGGTCGGGGAGCTGTTTTTT.

CDR3 nucleotide sequence: TGTGCCAGCAGCCCAAGGACAGGGCGGACCGGGGAGCTGTTTTTT. This codes for CASSPRTGRTGELFF. The V call is TRBV7-9, the J call TRBJ2-2, with 8 bases matching TRBD1. The CDR3 is 15 amino acids. After removal of 5 bases from V and 5 bases from J, the junction contained 7 bases not matched to a gene. CDR1 and CDR2 from the germline V gene are SEHNR and FQNEAQ (reference sequence).

In regard to this clone: At one end, the junction sequence differs from germline, possibly due to a read error. J is TRBJ2-7 and V is TRBV7-9; 7 bases are a match to TRBD2. CDR1 is SEHNR and CDR2 is FQNEAQ in the germline V gene (reference sequence). This CDR3 contains 16 residues. CDR3 region: CASSLGRGVNSHEQYF. For the CDR3, the DNA is TGTGCCAGCAGCTTAGGTCGGGGGGTTAACTCCCACGAGCAGTACTTC.

V and J are TRBV28 and TRBJ2-7, with 8 bases that match TRBD1. The length of the CDR3 is 14 residues. Germline V gene lookup returns CDR1 MDHEN and CDR2 SYDVKM. The V segment lost 4 bases and the J segment 3 bases; nucleotides outside the gene matches: 5. CDR3 DNA sequence: TGTGCCAGCAGTTCCCAGGGGGCAATCTACGAGCAGTACTTC. Its protein product is CASSSQGAIYEQYF.

The chain is built from TRBV18 and TRBJ2-6; D call uncertain. The length of the CDR3 is 17 residues. Per germline, CDR1 KGHSH and CDR2 LQKENI. Trimming shortened V by 4 bases and J by 0 bases, and 13 bases separated the two germline ends. The CDR3 DNA sequence: TGTGCCAGCTCACTTGAGAGATCCACCTCTGGGGCCAACGTCCTGACTTTC. This translates into CASSLERSTSGANVLTF.

This rearrangement joins TRBV14 to TRBJ2-1; D might be TRBD1 (5 bases). This CDR3 contains 15 residues. Germline lookup yields CDR1 SGHDN and CDR2 FVKESK. Trimming took off 4 bases at V and 7 bases at J, with 17 bases between the two ends. The CDR3 here is CASSPSGAGGNEQFF. Here the CDR3 DNA reads TGTGCCAGCAGCCCATCTGGGGCAGGTGGGAATGAGCAGTTCTTC.

This clone has only one observation. This chain connects TRBV7-2 to TRBJ2-7; 14 bases map to TRBD2. Losses at the gene ends were 5 bases for V and 4 bases for J; bases not matched to a gene: 7. The CDR3 covers 16 residues. CDR1 and CDR2 from the germline V gene are SGHTA and FQGNSA. The DNA of the CDR3 is TGTGCCAGCAGCCGTCCCGGGACTAGCGGGGGTTACGAGCAGTACTTC. This encodes CASSRPGTSGGYEQYF.

The V call is TRBV5-1, the J call TRBJ1-2, with D perhaps TRBD1 (5 bases). The CDR3 extends over 14 amino acids. The ends were cut back, 7 bases at V and 1 base at J, with 14 bases in the middle. Germline V lookup: CDR1 SGHRS, CDR2 YFSETQ. The CDR3 DNA reads TGCGCCAGCGGGCCGGGGCGGCTTAACTATGGCTACACCTTC. This gives the protein CASGPGRLNYGYTF.

The chain has TRBV2 and TRBJ1-4, with D possibly being TRBD1 (5 bases). The CDR3 is 13 residues long. V lost 6 bases, J lost 8 bases, and 13 bases lay in between. Germline V gene data show CDR1 as SNHLY and CDR2 as FYNNEI. CDR3 residues: CASRSGRGEKLFF. DNA of the CDR3: TGTGCCAGCAGGTCGGGACGGGGAGAAAAACTGTTTTTT. The whole variable domain, filled in from reference TRBV2 and TRBJ1-4, reads EPEVTQTPSHQVTQMGQEVILRCVPISNHLYFYWYRQILGQKVEFLVSFYNNEISEKSEIFDDQFSVERPDGSNFTLKIRSTKLEDSAMYFCASRSGRGEKLFFGSGTQLSVL.

As concerns this clone: The junction does not match germline at one end; this may be a read error. The J gene is TRBJ2-2, the V gene TRBV7-7, with 9 bases that match TRBD2. Germline V gives CDR1 SSHAT, CDR2 FNYEAQ (reference sequence). The CDR3 sequence is 15 residues long. This CDR3 is CASSSGTSGTGELFF. DNA of the CDR3: TGTGCTAGCAGCTCCGGAACTAGCGGGACCGGGGAGCTGTTTTTT.

This chain connects TRBV3-1 (or the pseudogene TRBV3-2) to TRBJ1-3, with D possibly TRBD1 on 6 matching bases. The V and J ends lost 1 base and 2 bases respectively, with 12 bases between them. The CDR3 has 16 amino acids. Germline V gives CDR1 LGHDT, CDR2 YNNKEL (reference sequence). The CDR3, as DNA: TGTGCCAGCAGCCAAGGAGCAGGGGACACTGGAAACACCATATATTTT. The encoded protein is CASSQGAGDTGNTIYF.

The chain couples TRBV24-1 to TRBJ1-5, with TRBD1 as a possible D gene (5 bases). The V gene's germline CDR1 is KGHDR and CDR2 SFDVKD. CDR3 length equals 14 residues. Deletions cut 6 bases from V and 3 bases from J, with 11 bases between. The CDR3 sequence: CATSPPGPNQPQHF. As DNA, the CDR3 is TGTGCCACCAGTCCCCCAGGGCCCAATCAGCCCCAGCATTTT.

CDR3: CATSSGGSRETQYF. In DNA, the CDR3 is TGTGCCACCAGCAGTGGTGGGAGCCGTGAGACCCAGTACTTC. The chain combines TRBV15 with TRBJ2-5; tentatively, D is TRBD2 (5 bases). V was pared by 3 bases and J by 5 bases, with 13 bases between. There are 14 residues in the CDR3. Germline V CDR1 and CDR2: LNHNV, YYDKDF (reference sequence).

The chain uses TRBV6-6 and TRBJ2-1; D is perhaps TRBD2 (6 bases). Trimming removed 2 bases from V and 4 bases from J, with 15 bases in between. Germline loops: CDR1 MNHNY, CDR2 SVGAGI (reference sequence). This CDR3 has 16 amino acids. The CDR3 nucleotides are TGTGCCAGCAGTTACCAAGCCCCAGGAGGGTACAATGAGCAGTTCTTC. This codes for CASSYQAPGGYNEQFF.

The rearrangement joins TRBV4-2 to TRBJ2-7; 7 bases are a match to TRBD2. Germline CDR1 and CDR2: LGHNA and YNFKEQ. The J segment lost 3 bases and the V segment lost 1 base, leaving 9 bases of the junction unmatched. The CDR3 runs to 16 residues. The DNA for the CDR3 is TGTGCCAGCAGCCAAGGAAGGGTAGCGGGCGACTACGAGCAGTACTTC. Its protein is CASSQGRVAGDYEQYF.

CDR3 amino acids: CASSTDRVDEAFF. Written as DNA, the CDR3 is TGTGCCAGTAGTACCGACAGGGTTGATGAAGCTTTCTTT. The chain carries TRBV19 and TRBJ1-1; 7 positions match TRBD1. The junction had 6 bases not matched to a gene; V was cut back by 4 bases and J by 7 bases. Germline-derived CDR1 and CDR2 are LNHDA and SQIVND (reference sequence). The CDR3 has 13 residues.

The rearrangement joins TRBV10-3 to TRBJ1-4; D gene uncertain. This CDR3 has 13 amino acids. Trimming cost V 9 bases and J 5 bases, with 13 bases left between them. The germline V gene encodes CDR1 ENHRY and CDR2 SYGVKD. CDR3 sequence (DNA): TGTGCCATTTCTGGGCAGCAAAATGAAAAACTGTTTTTT. This encodes CAISGQQNEKLFF.

The chain links TRBV3-1 (or the pseudogene TRBV3-2) to TRBJ1-5, with D hard to call. The germline V gene encodes CDR1 LGHDT and CDR2 YNNKEL (reference sequence). V lost 0 bases and J 1 base, leaving 4 bases between the germline ends. The CDR3 extends over 14 amino acids. This CDR3 reads CASSQDWSNQPQHF. DNA of the CDR3: TGTGCCAGCAGCCAAGATTGGAGCAATCAGCCCCAGCATTTT.

The chain has TRBV2 and TRBJ1-3; D is undetermined. CDR3 size: 14 residues. Trimming removed 11 bases at V and 0 bases at J, with 14 bases between. Germline V gene sequence: CDR1 SNHLY, CDR2 FYNNEI. CDR3 DNA sequence: TGTGCCTGCGAACGAGGCAGCTCTGGAAACACCATATATTTT. Protein product: CACERGSSGNTIYF.

Points on this clone: Other DNA sequences from this sample encode an identical CDR3 as well. The chain combines TRBV19 with TRBJ1-2; no definite D call. V lost 0 bases and J 7 bases, leaving 9 bases between the germline ends. Germline V gives CDR1 LNHDA, CDR2 SQIVND (reference sequence). The CDR3 runs 13 residues. CDR3 bases: TGTGCCAGTAGTATAGATCGGACGGGTGGCTACACCTTC. Translated, it gives CASSIDRTGGYTF.

The chain recombines TRBV10-1 with TRBJ2-1, with 10 bases lining up with TRBD2. The V and J ends lost 6 bases and 6 bases, in that order; junction bases with no gene match: 8. This CDR3 contains 15 residues. In germline, CDR1 is WNHNN, CDR2 SYGVQD (reference sequence). The CDR3 sequence is CASRSSGSGSNEQFF. CDR3 nucleotides: TGCGCCAGCAGGTCTAGCGGGAGTGGTAGCAATGAGCAGTTCTTC.

V gene TRBV30 combines with J gene TRBJ2-1, with 8 positions matching TRBD2. The CDR3 length is 14 residues. V gave up 1 base and J gave up 7 bases; unmatched junction bases: 6. Germline CDR1 is GTSNPN and CDR2 is SVGIG (reference sequence). CDR3 DNA sequence: TGTGCCTGGAGTGCGGGGGGGCCCGTAAATGAGCAGTTCTTC. It specifies CAWSAGGPVNEQFF.

The chain joins TRBV18 to TRBJ1-3, with D hard to call. V lost 3 bases to trimming and J lost 4 bases, with 10 bases between them. Germline V gene lookup returns CDR1 KGHSH and CDR2 LQKENI. This CDR3 spans 14 amino acids. The CDR3 loop is CASSPENGGNTIYF. The CDR3 bases are TGTGCCAGCTCACCCGAAAACGGGGGAAACACCATATATTTT.